These T cell receptor beta chains were read from a single sample in a study of glioma-infiltrating T cells. TCRdb reprocessed the multiplex PCR reads with MiXCR, giving one entry per CDR3 protein. The sample holds around 100,000 distinct CDR3 sequences; roughly 30% are singletons and the top ten take about 40%. Sequencing was performed on glioma tissue, nonneoplastic brain tissue, or PBMCs (not recorded which). All receptors derive from a human donor with low-grade glioma or glioblastoma, undergoing nonglioma brain surgery, or in good health (not recorded which). Each CDR3 is given with its conserved first and last residue. The order of the fields is D gene, J gene, V gene, clone size, CDR3 protein, CDR3 DNA. A D gene is named only where the DNA matches it firmly. A clone size is listed for some rows: how often the clone was seen (once, few, many), or a class if it is expanded.

TRBD2,TRBJ2-4,TRBV27,many,CASSLFGGGRDIQYF,TGTGCCAGCAGTTTATTCGGGGGGGGCCGGGACATTCAGTACTTC
-,TRBJ2-1,TRBV28,many,CASSSSGTGGEQFF,TGTGCCAGCAGTTCCTCAGGGACCGGGGGTGAGCAGTTCTTC
TRBD2,TRBJ2-3,TRBV7-9,-,CASSLLAGFTDTQYF,TGTGCCAGCAGCTTACTAGCGGGGTTCACAGATACGCAGTATTTT
TRBD2,TRBJ2-3,TRBV5-6,-,CASSLASGPTDTQYF,TGTGCCAGCAGCTTGGCTAGCGGCCCCACAGATACGCAGTATTTT
-,TRBJ2-7,TRBV20-1,-,CSASNPPLGERYF,TGCAGTGCTAGTAACCCGCCCTTAGGGGAGCGGTACTTC
-,TRBJ1-1,TRBV20-1,many,CSARDPKTQNTEAFF,TGCAGTGCTAGAGATCCCAAAACTCAGAACACTGAAGCTTTCTTT
TRBD1,TRBJ2-7,TRBV20-1,many,CSATGTGGIWQYF,TGCAGTGCTACCGGGACAGGGGGCATCTGGCAGTACTTC
-,TRBJ1-3,TRBV9,-,CASSVQGRAGSGNTIYF,TGTGCCAGCAGCGTACAAGGACGGGCGGGGTCTGGAAACACCATATATTTT
-,TRBJ2-5,TRBV4-2,many,CASSQDISQETQYF,TGTGCCAGCAGCCAAGATATTAGCCAAGAGACCCAGTACTTC
-,TRBJ2-1,TRBV4-2,few,CASSQDGRRTEWNEQFF,TGTGCCAGCAGCCAAGATGGAAGAAGGACAGAATGGAATGAGCAGTTCTTC
TRBD2,TRBJ2-3,TRBV6-1,few,CASRGSGGADTQYF,TGTGCCAGCCGGGGTAGCGGGGGGGCAGATACGCAGTATTTT
TRBD2,TRBJ2-3,TRBV29-1,-,CSVASSGRETDTQYF,TGCAGCGTTGCCTCAAGCGGGAGGGAGACAGATACGCAGTATTTT
-,TRBJ1-2,TRBV2,many,CASRGVAQGNYSPATF,-
TRBD1,TRBJ1-5,TRBV18,-,CASSPPGQGGSNQPQHF,TGTGCCAGCTCACCTCCGGGACAGGGCGGTAGCAATCAGCCCCAGCATTTT
TRBD1,TRBJ2-3,TRBV28,many,CASSLSGTGSETQYF,TGTGCCAGCAGTTTATCGGGGACAGGGAGTGAGACGCAGTATTTT
-,TRBJ2-2,TRBV20-1,many,CSARGTTNTGELFF,TGCAGTGCTAGAGGGACTACCAACACCGGGGAGCTGTTTTTT
-,TRBJ2-1,TRBV6-1,many,CVISRQPGDEQFF,TGTGTAATTTCACGGCAGCCGGGAGATGAGCAGTTCTTC
-,TRBJ1-6,TRBV7-2,many,CASSDTGRRGYNSPLHF,TGTGCCAGCAGTGACACAGGGCGGAGGGGCTATAATTCACCCCTCCACTTT
TRBD2,TRBJ2-3,TRBV11-3,-,CASSLGASGVTDTQYF,TGTGCCAGCAGCTTAGGAGCTAGCGGGGTCACAGATACGCAGTATTTT
TRBD2,TRBJ2-5,TRBV6-6,many,CASSYALAGEQETQYF,TGTGCCAGCAGTTACGCCCTAGCGGGGGAACAAGAGACCCAGTACTTC
TRBD1,TRBJ2-7,TRBV6-1,many,CASRAGTGGDEQYF,TGTGCCAGCAGGGCCGGGACAGGGGGTGACGAGCAGTACTTC
TRBD2,TRBJ2-3,TRBV4-3,few,CASSQEPSGGDSTDTQYF,TGCGCCAGCAGCCAAGAGCCTAGCGGGGGAGATAGCACAGATACGCAGTATTTT
-,TRBJ2-3,TRBV5-1,few,CASSLNQWDTQYF,TGCGCCAGCAGCCTGAACCAGTGGGATACTCAGTATTTT
-,TRBJ1-1,TRBV19,few,CASSNWNTEAFF,TGTGCCAGTAGTAACTGGAACACTGAAGCTTTCTTT
TRBD2,TRBJ2-1,TRBV5-1,many,CASSLRGGGYNEQFF,TGCGCCAGCAGCTTGAGGGGCGGGGGCTACAATGAGCAGTTCTTC
TRBD1,TRBJ1-5,TRBV29-1,-,CSALGTDGQPQHF,TGCAGCGCTCTCGGGACAGACGGTCAGCCCCAGCATTTT
-,TRBJ2-7,TRBV12-3/TRBV12-4,-,CASSSWWASYEQYF,TGTGCCAGCAGTTCGTGGTGGGCCTCCTACGAGCAGTACTTC
TRBD1,TRBJ2-4,TRBV15,many,CATSREHNSGTGNTKAKNIQYF,TGTGCCACCAGCAGAGAACACAACTCCGGGACAGGGAATACCAAAGCCAAAAACATTCAGTACTTC
-,TRBJ1-1,TRBV4-1,-,CASSMPGGDTEAFF,TGCGCCAGCTCTATGCCCGGGGGGGACACTGAAGCTTTCTTT
-,TRBJ1-3,TRBV7-2,once,CASRLVAGNTIYF,TGTGCCAGCAGGCTAGTGGCCGGAAACACCATATATTTT
TRBD1,TRBJ2-7,TRBV24-1,few,CATSDTQGSVKQYF,TGTGCCACCAGTGATACACAGGGGTCGGTCAAGCAGTACTTC
TRBD1,TRBJ1-5,TRBV19,-,CASTETGIQPQHF,TGTGCCAGTACCGAGACAGGGATCCAGCCCCAGCATTTT
TRBD2,TRBJ2-7,TRBV6-1,many,CASSLAGGRNEQYF,TGTGCCAGCAGCTTAGCGGGGGGGCGTAACGAGCAGTACTTC
-,TRBJ1-6,TRBV19,-,CASSYDGYNSPLHF,TGTGCCAGTAGCTACGACGGATATAATTCACCCCTCCACTTT
-,TRBJ2-4,TRBV6-1,many,CASSEAAGQGNF,TGTGCCAGCAGTGAAGCCGCGGGTCAGGGGAACTTC
-,TRBJ2-7,TRBV2,few,CASSPQGSAVREQYF,TGTGCCAGCTCTCCTCAGGGGAGCGCAGTTCGCGAGCAGTACTTC
-,TRBJ1-5,TRBV19,once,CASSPYGQGNQPQNF,TGTGCCAGTAGTCCGTACGGGCAGGGTAATCAGCCCCAGAATTTT
-,TRBJ2-6,TRBV20-1,-,CSARETSGGNVQTF,TGCAGTGCTAGAGAGACCTCTGGGGGCAACGTCCAGACTTTC
-,TRBJ1-5,TRBV12-3/TRBV12-4,many,CASSEQENQPQHF,TGTGCCAGCAGCGAACAGGAGAATCAGCCCCAGCATTTT
-,TRBJ1-1,TRBV3-1,many,CASSFSPFTDAFF,TGTGCCAGCAGCTTTTCCCCTTTTACGGATGCTTTCTTT
-,TRBJ2-5,TRBV3-1,few,CASASPVETQYF,TGTGCCAGCGCTAGCCCCGTCGAGACCCAGTACTTC
-,TRBJ2-1,TRBV27,many,CASSLIINPYNEQFF,TGTGCCAGCAGTTTGATTATAAATCCCTACAATGAGCAGTTCTTC
-,TRBJ1-3,TRBV4-3,-,CASSQQGLPPGNTIYF,TGCGCCAGCAGCCAACAGGGGTTACCGCCTGGAAACACCATATATTTT
-,TRBJ2-2,TRBV7-2,few,CASSSRAQNTGELFF,TGTGCCAGCAGCTCCAGGGCACAGAACACCGGGGAGCTGTTTTTT
TRBD1,TRBJ2-6,TRBV12-5,-,CASGPGGSGANVLTF,TGTGCTAGTGGACCAGGGGGCTCTGGGGCCAACGTCCTGACTTTC
-,TRBJ1-1,TRBV7-2,-,CASSLDFQNTEAFF,TGTGCCAGCAGCTTAGATTTTCAGAACACTGAAGCTTTCTTT
TRBD1,TRBJ2-7,TRBV6-1,once,CASNIIRTGRREQYF,TGTGCCAGCAATATAATCCGGACAGGGCGAAGGGAGCAGTACTTC